These 9 T cell receptor beta chains were all obtained from the same sample, sequenced in a study of PD-L1 blockade in urothelial cancer. Sequenced by immunoSEQ multiplex PCR; TCRdb stores in-frame clones only, minus some. The sample contains about 45,000 clones, roughly 88% of which appear only once. The source material was PBMCs, sampled around atezolizumab (anti-PD-L1) treatment. The receptors stem from an older man with urothelial cancer.

The V gene is TRBV18, the J gene TRBJ2-5; 7 bases line up with TRBD2. V was pared by 3 bases and J by 5 bases, with 9 bases of the junction left unmatched. The germline gives CDR1 KGHSH, CDR2 LQKENI. The CDR3 sequence is 15 residues long. In DNA, the CDR3 is TGTGCCAGCTCACCGACGGGAGGAACCCAGGAGACCCAGTACTTC. This gives the protein CASSPTGGTQETQYF.

This chain joins TRBV19 and TRBJ2-7; weak D call: TRBD2 (5 bases). The CDR3 runs 8 residues. From germline, CDR1 is LNHDA and CDR2 SQIVND (reference sequence). CDR3 loop: CASSIGGV. The DNA for the CDR3 is TGTGCCAGTAGTATTGGCGGGGTC.

The chain joins TRBV5-5 to TRBJ2-5, with 11 bases fitting TRBD2. This CDR3 is built from 15 residues. V dropped 4 bases and J dropped 1; count of bases not matched to a gene: 3. From germline, CDR1 is SGHKS and CDR2 YYEKEE (reference sequence). CDR3 nucleotides: TGTGCCAGCAGCCGACTAGCGGGAACCCAAGAGACCCAGTACTTC. The encoded protein is CASSRLAGTQETQYF.

This clone was recorded only once. The rearrangement joins TRBV7-6 to TRBJ2-1, with 8 positions matching TRBD2. Germline CDR1 reads SGHVS; CDR2 reads FNYEAQ. The CDR3 is made up of 13 amino acids. J lost 5 bases, V lost 8 bases, and 5 bases had no gene match. The CDR3 protein is CASQPGRDNEQFF. The CDR3, as DNA: TGTGCCAGCCAACCCGGGAGGGACAATGAGCAGTTCTTC.

The rearrangement uses TRBV29-1 and TRBJ2-1, with a possible D match to TRBD2 (6 bases). CDR3 size: 15 residues. Trimming removed 0 bases from V and 5 bases from J, with 14 bases in between. CDR1 and CDR2 (germline): SQVTM, ANQGSEA. The CDR3 DNA reads as TGCAGCGTTGAAGATTACGGGGAGGCTAACAATGAGCAGTTCTTC. Amino acid sequence: CSVEDYGEANNEQFF.

The chain carries TRBV10-3 and TRBJ2-1; unclear D gene. The CDR3 is 11 residues long. The germline V and J ends were trimmed by 6 bases and 7 bases, with 7 bases remaining between them. Germline V lookup: CDR1 ENHRY, CDR2 SYGVKD. The DNA for the CDR3 is TGTGCCATCAGGCGAGAGAATGAGCAGTTCTTC. It translates to CAIRRENEQFF.

The V call is TRBV2, the J call TRBJ1-2; TRBD1 might be the D (5 bases). Germline CDR1 and CDR2: SNHLY and FYNNEI. The V and J ends lost 7 bases and 0 bases respectively, with 21 bases between them. This CDR3 is 17 amino acids long. The DNA for the CDR3 is TGTGCCAGCAACCGGGAGGGGATCGGATTAGCTAACTATGGCTACACCTTC. Translated, it gives CASNREGIGLANYGYTF. Full variable domain (rest looked up from reference TRBV2 and TRBJ1-2): EPEVTQTPSHQVTQMGQEVILRCVPISNHLYFYWYRQILGQKVEFLVSFYNNEISEKSEIFDDQFSVERPDGSNFTLKIRSTKLEDSAMYFCASNREGIGLANYGYTFGSGTRLTVV.

Only one count was recorded for this clone. V and J are TRBV19 and TRBJ1-1, with 8 positions matching TRBD1. V trimming: 3 bases; J trimming: 5 bases; junction bases outside the gene matches: 5. The CDR3 has 14 amino acids. CDR1 and CDR2 from the germline V gene are LNHDA and SQIVND (reference sequence). This chain's CDR3 is CASSIQGARTEAFF. The CDR3, as DNA: TGTGCCAGTAGTATCCAGGGGGCTCGGACTGAAGCTTTCTTT. Full variable domain (missing parts from reference TRBV19 and TRBJ1-1): DGGITQSPKYLFRKEGQNVTLSCEQNLNHDAMYWYRQDPGQGLRLIYYSQIVNDFQKGDIAEGYSVSREKKESFPLTVTSAQKNPTAFYLCASSIQGARTEAFFGQGTRLTVV.

This clone was observed a single time. The chain couples TRBV4-1 to TRBJ2-1, with 13 bases that match TRBD2. CDR1 and CDR2 (germline): MGHRA, YSYEKL. After removal of 2 bases from V and 4 bases from J, the junction contained 2 bases not matched to a gene. CDR3 length equals 16 residues. In DNA form, the CDR3 reads TGCGCCAGCAGCCAACAACTAGCGGGGGGGTACAATGAGCAGTTCTTC. Translating gives CASSQQLAGGYNEQFF.